One sample yielded the 27 T cell receptor beta chains listed below, sequenced in a study of graft-versus-host responses after intestinal transplantation. Sequenced by immunoSEQ multiplex PCR; TCRdb stores in-frame clones only, minus some. The sample carries tens of thousands of clones, approximately 94% recorded once. These receptors have no identified antigens. The sequencing here drew on unstimulated CD4+ T cells sorted from spleen or lymph node cells, taken before transplant. Source of these receptors: a human donor who was the organ donor for an intestinal transplant.

V and J are TRBV5-8 and TRBJ1-5, with a tentative D call TRBD1 (6 bases). The CDR3 is made up of 16 amino acids. Trimming took off 4 bases at V and 0 bases at J, with 14 bases between the two ends. Germline CDR1 is SGHTS and CDR2 is YDEGEE. The CDR3 coding sequence is TGTGCCAGCAGCCCGGACAGTGGGAATAGCAATCAGCCCCAGCATTTT. Protein sequence: CASSPDSGNSNQPQHF.

The chain has TRBV29-1 and TRBJ1-1; D gene uncertain. The CDR3 length is 14 residues. V dropped 4 bases and J dropped 2 bases, with 14 bases sitting between them. From germline, CDR1 is SQVTM and CDR2 ANQGSEA. CDR3 sequence reads: CSVVLQNLNTEAFF. The CDR3 DNA is TGCAGCGTTGTCTTGCAGAATCTTAACACTGAAGCTTTCTTT. The variable domain in full, with the rest retrieved from reference TRBV29-1 and TRBJ1-1, is SAVISQKPSRDICQRGTSLTIQCQVDSQVTMMFWYRQQPGQSLTLIATANQGSEATYESGFVIDKFPISRPNLTFSTLTVSNMSPEDSSIYLCSVVLQNLNTEAFFGQGTRLTVV.

The V and J genes are TRBV2 and TRBJ2-7; 7 positions match TRBD1. V shed 4 bases and J 6 bases; nucleotides not matched to a gene: 6. Germline V gives CDR1 SNHLY, CDR2 FYNNEI. The CDR3 covers 13 residues. The CDR3 DNA reads as TGTGCCAGCAGTGGACAGGGAACGGGCGAGCAGTACTTC. Translated: CASSGQGTGEQYF. The entire variable domain, with the rest obtained from reference TRBV2 and TRBJ2-7, is as follows: EPEVTQTPSHQVTQMGQEVILRCVPISNHLYFYWYRQILGQKVEFLVSFYNNEISEKSEIFDDQFSVERPDGSNFTLKIRSTKLEDSAMYFCASSGQGTGEQYFGPGTRLTVT.

The CDR3 loop reads CASSLARDRYTDTQYF. The CDR3 DNA reads as TGTGCCAGCAGCTTGGCCCGGGACAGGTACACAGATACGCAGTATTTT. The V call is TRBV5-4, the J call TRBJ2-3; 8 nucleotides line up with TRBD1. From germline, CDR1 is SGHNT and CDR2 YYREEE (reference sequence). The junction had 5 bases not matched to a gene; V was cut back by 0 bases and J by 2 bases. The CDR3 runs to 16 residues.

This clone has only one observation. The gene calls are TRBV10-3 and TRBJ2-1; TRBD2 agrees at 8 bases. CDR1 is ENHRY, CDR2 SYGVKD, per germline. The CDR3 extends over 15 amino acids. V lost 7 bases, J lost 7 bases, and 12 bases stayed unmatched. As DNA, the CDR3 is TGTGCCATCACTAGAGGGACTAGTATTTCAAATGAGCAGTTCTTC. Translated, it gives CAITRGTSISNEQFF.

The gene calls are TRBV18 and TRBJ1-5; TRBD1 agrees at 9 bases. Per germline, CDR1 KGHSH and CDR2 LQKENI. This CDR3 is built from 16 residues. The trim removed 6 bases at V and 1 base at J, leaving 7 bases unmatched. The CDR3 region is CASSDTGGGSNQPQHF. In DNA form, the CDR3 reads TGTGCCAGCTCCGACACAGGGGGCGGAAGCAATCAGCCCCAGCATTTT.

For this clone: The sample holds other DNA sequences that translate to the same CDR3. This rearrangement joins TRBV10-3 to TRBJ2-5; TRBD2 matches 12 bases. CDR1 and CDR2 (germline): ENHRY, SYGVKD. V lost 6 bases and J lost 2; bases outside the gene matches: 4. CDR3 length equals 15 residues. The CDR3 DNA is TGTGCCATCAGGGCTAGCGGGGGGGCACAAGAGACCCAGTACTTC. It codes for CAIRASGGAQETQYF.

The gene calls are TRBV25-1 and TRBJ2-1; 8 bases agree with TRBD2. The germline gives CDR1 MGHDK, CDR2 SYGVNS. V shed 1 base, J shed 4 bases, and the junction held 6 bases outside the gene matches. The CDR3 is 16 amino acids. The CDR3 is CASSEFRGGRYNEQFF. CDR3 coding DNA: TGTGCCAGCAGTGAATTTCGGGGGGGCCGGTACAATGAGCAGTTCTTC. The full variable domain, in which reference TRBV25-1 and TRBJ2-1 provide the parts outside the CDR3, is EADIYQTPRYLVIGTGKKITLECSQTMGHDKMYWYQQDPGMELHLIHYSYGVNSTEKGDLSSESTVSRIRTEHFPLTLESARPSHTSQYLCASSEFRGGRYNEQFFGPGTRLTVL.

V and J are TRBV2 and TRBJ2-2, with 9 nucleotides matching TRBD2. V gave up 1 base and J gave up 5 bases; unmatched junction bases: 2. The CDR3 totals 15 residues. CDR1 and CDR2 (germline): SNHLY, FYNNEI. CDR3 sequence reads: CASSEGLAGTGELFF. In DNA form, the CDR3 reads TGTGCCAGCAGTGAAGGGCTAGCGGGGACCGGGGAGCTGTTTTTT.

The J gene is TRBJ2-1, the V gene TRBV5-1; unclear D gene. Trimming pared 0 bases from V and 0 bases from J, leaving 4 bases between. The CDR3 spans 14 residues. Germline-derived CDR1 and CDR2 are SGHRS and YFSETQ. As DNA, the CDR3 is TGCGCCAGCAGCTTGGGGAACTCCTACAATGAGCAGTTCTTC. The encoded protein is CASSLGNSYNEQFF.

This clone was seen a single time. The rearrangement links TRBV5-1 to TRBJ2-7, with D unresolved. Germline values: CDR1 SGHRS, CDR2 YFSETQ. V was trimmed by 5 bases and J by 5 bases, leaving 11 bases between them. CDR3 length: 12 residues. The CDR3 coding sequence is TGCGCCAGCAGACCCGATCGCAACGAGCAGTACTTC. Amino acids: CASRPDRNEQYF.

This chain uses TRBV7-2 with TRBJ2-5; the D gene is possibly TRBD2 (5 bases). This CDR3 comprises 15 residues. Germline CDR1 is SGHTA and CDR2 is FQGNSA. Between the trimmed V and J ends, which lost 1 base and 5 bases, there was a span of 14 bases. For the CDR3, the DNA is TGTGCCAGCAGCTTAGGTGGGCTAGCAAGGGAGACCCAGTACTTC. This gives the protein CASSLGGLARETQYF.

This clone has a single count. The CDR3 DNA reads as TGCAGTGCTAGTGGGGCCTACGAGCAGTACTTC. Its translation: CSASGAYEQYF. The V call is TRBV20-1, the J call TRBJ2-7; D gene uncertain. The CDR3 is made up of 11 amino acids. V lost 3 bases to trimming and J lost 2 bases, with 5 bases between them. Germline V lookup: CDR1 DFQATT, CDR2 SNEGSKA (reference sequence).

The chain has TRBV10-3 and TRBJ2-1; 10 nucleotides align to TRBD2. Germline CDR1 is ENHRY and CDR2 is SYGVKD. CDR3 length: 15 amino acids. With 4 bases clipped from V and 7 bases from J, the junction kept 7 bases outside the gene matches. DNA of the CDR3: TGTGCCATCAGTGTGGGAGCGGGGGGGCGTAATGAGCAGTTCTTC. Translating it yields CAISVGAGGRNEQFF.

The rearrangement links TRBV6-6 to TRBJ2-3; D might be TRBD2 (5 bases). The V gene's germline CDR1 is MNHNY and CDR2 SVGAGI (reference sequence). The V end was cut by 5 bases, the J end by 5 bases, with 17 bases between. The CDR3 length is 15 residues. The CDR3 region is CASSPWTVSLDTQYF. CDR3 DNA: TGTGCCAGCAGTCCCTGGACTGTTTCTCTAGATACGCAGTATTTT.

In its sample, this clone was seen a few times. This chain connects TRBV11-2 to TRBJ1-1, with D unclear. There are 13 residues in the CDR3. V shed 2 bases and J shed 4 bases, with 8 bases lying between them. CDR1 is SGHAT, CDR2 FQNNGV, per germline. CDR3 DNA: TGTGCCAGCAGCTTAATTTTCCTCACTGAAGCTTTCTTT. Translation gives CASSLIFLTEAFF.

The rearrangement links TRBV7-8 to TRBJ1-5; tentative D call: TRBD1 (6 bases). The germline V gene encodes CDR1 SGHVS and CDR2 FQNEAQ. Trimming cost V 2 bases and J 6 bases, with 11 bases left between them. This CDR3 is built from 14 residues. CDR3: CASSLTGYRQPQHF. The CDR3 bases are TGTGCCAGCAGCTTAACAGGGTATCGTCAGCCCCAGCATTTT. Looking up the rest from reference TRBV7-8 and TRBJ1-5 gives the full variable domain: GAGVSQSPRYKVAKRGQDVALRCDPISGHVSLFWYQQALGQGPEFLTYFQNEAQLDKSGLPSDRFFAERPEGSVSTLKIQRTQQEDSAVYLCASSLTGYRQPQHFGDGTRLSIL.

The gene calls are TRBV27 and TRBJ1-5; maybe TRBD1 (6 bases). V gave up 3 bases and J gave up 6 bases, with 6 bases separating them. Per the germline V gene, CDR1 is MNHEY and CDR2 is SMNVEV (reference sequence). The CDR3 is 12 amino acids. For the CDR3, the DNA is TGTGCCAGCAGTTTCAGGGGTCAGCCCCAGCATTTT. Translated: CASSFRGQPQHF.

The chain employs TRBV7-3 and TRBJ2-1; D is possibly TRBD1 or TRBD2 (5 bases each). Germline-derived CDR1 and CDR2 are SGHTA and FQGTGA. V was cut by 5 bases and J by 6 bases, with 14 bases left in between. This CDR3 is 14 amino acids long. The CDR3 is CASSPSGTANEQFF. Here the CDR3 DNA reads TGTGCCAGCAGCCCGTCAGGGACGGCCAATGAGCAGTTCTTC.

V is TRBV19 and J is TRBJ2-1, with 8 bases aligning to TRBD2. This CDR3 is 14 amino acids long. The ends lost 5 bases at V and 7 bases at J; junction bases unmatched: 7. Germline assignment: CDR1 LNHDA and CDR2 SQIVND (reference sequence). The CDR3 sequence: CASSPRGGRNEQFF. CDR3 DNA sequence: TGTGCCAGTAGTCCTCGGGGGGGGCGGAATGAGCAGTTCTTC.

The chain carries TRBV6-5 and TRBJ2-5, with D perhaps matching TRBD1 or TRBD2 (5 bases each). The length of the CDR3 is 15 residues. The V end lost 7 bases, the J end lost 1 base, and 16 bases lay between the germline ends. In germline, CDR1 is MNHEY, CDR2 SVGAGI. CDR3 in DNA: TGTGCCAGCACGGTCACGGGGACGGCCCAAGAGACCCAGTACTTC. Translating it yields CASTVTGTAQETQYF.

This clone has more than one count but fewer than ten. The chain is built from TRBV7-9 and TRBJ1-1; 7 nucleotides match TRBD1. V was pared by 5 bases and J by 4 bases, with 7 bases of the junction left unmatched. Looked up from germline, CDR1 is SEHNR and CDR2 is FQNEAQ (reference sequence). CDR3 size: 14 residues. The CDR3 nucleotides read TGTGCCAGCAGCGTGGGACAGTCAAGCACTGAAGCTTTCTTT. Protein sequence: CASSVGQSSTEAFF. Full variable domain (remainder filled in from reference TRBV7-9 and TRBJ1-1): DTGVSQNPRHKITKRGQNVTFRCDPISEHNRLYWYRQTLGQGPEFLTYFQNEAQLEKSRLLSDRFSAERPKGSFSTLEIQRTEQGDSAMYLCASSVGQSSTEAFFGQGTRLTVV.

The chain carries TRBV5-1 and TRBJ1-2, with a weak D call TRBD1 (5 bases). CDR3 length: 15 amino acids. Germline V gives CDR1 SGHRS, CDR2 YFSETQ. V was shortened by 3 bases and J by 4 bases, with 16 bases between the two germline ends. CDR3 amino acids: CASSSGHIVGYGYTF. The CDR3 bases are TGCGCCAGCAGCTCTGGACATATTGTAGGCTATGGCTACACCTTC.

For the CDR3, the DNA is TGTGCCAGCACCACGGGACAGCAAGAGACCCAGTACTTC. It specifies CASTTGQQETQYF. J is TRBJ2-5 and V is TRBV6-6, with 7 bases identical to TRBD1. This CDR3 has 13 amino acids. V lost 7 bases to trimming and J lost 2 bases; unmatched junction nucleotides: 4. Looked up from germline, CDR1 is MNHNY and CDR2 is SVGAGI (reference sequence).

This chain connects TRBV9 to TRBJ1-2, with D hard to call. This CDR3 has 17 residues. V was shortened by 0 bases and J by 2 bases, with 17 bases between the two germline ends. In germline, CDR1 is SGDLS, CDR2 YYNGEE. The CDR3 spells CASSVVGSGGLNYGYTF. The CDR3 DNA follows: TGTGCCAGCAGCGTAGTGGGGTCAGGCGGCCTCAACTATGGCTACACCTTC.

V and J are TRBV6-5 and TRBJ1-3; D is undetermined. Germline V CDR1 and CDR2: MNHEY, SVGAGI. V lost 5 bases, J lost 2 bases, and 7 bases lay in between. The CDR3 covers 13 residues. The CDR3 DNA sequence: TGTGCCAGCAGTGAAACAGCTGGAAACACCATATATTTT. Translated: CASSETAGNTIYF.

The chain recombines TRBV5-5 with TRBJ2-1, with 8 bases aligning to TRBD1. Germline lookup yields CDR1 SGHKS and CDR2 YYEKEE (reference sequence). Trimming removed 4 bases from V and 5 bases from J; junction bases left unmatched: 8. This CDR3 has 15 amino acids. CDR3 sequence (DNA): TGTGCCAGCAGCGCTTGGACAGGGAAGAACAATGAGCAGTTCTTC. Residues: CASSAWTGKNNEQFF.